This T cell receptor beta chain stems from a study of blood T cell repertoires in COVID-19 (dated by TCRdb to 2020 to 2022). For the study in its entirety: Collaborator samples came from the United States, Italy and Spain and covered acute and convalescent phases of COVID-19. Deeply sampled blood TCRbeta repertoires from subjects exposed to, actively infected with, or recovered from COVID-19 were included in the dataset. A freely available public database, intended as a resource for researchers studying the immune response to SARS-CoV-2, is where the repertoires were released. Where available, HLA class I and class II types were taken from metadata supplied by the sample provider and were not determined by assay-based typing. Samples were obtained from the ongoing ImmuneRACE study (first 160 participants) and from over 1,000 subjects provided by 6 global collaborators. Nearly every sample came with metadata listing a de-identified subject ID, COVID-19 status, age in years and sex. The material from the prospective study consisted of cDNA or gDNA derived from T cells, B-cell-depleted T cells, or PBMCs. The paper's findings and limits, for the study overall: The amount of clinical and demographic metadata varied by source and participant and was provided uncurated.

TCRbeta CDR3 regions were amplified from genomic DNA using the immunoSEQ Assay, a bias-controlled multiplex PCR. As for the authors' bioinformatics: The number of nucleated cells in each sample was estimated by amplification of reference gene primers within the assay. To quantify the absolute abundance of each unique TCRbeta CDR3 rearrangement, sequence reads were collapsed and filtered. For each sample, productive Simpson clonality was calculated by taking the square root of Simpson's diversity index across productive rearrangements. TCRdb took over this immuneACCESS table, retaining in-frame rearrangements with V and J assigned. Such tables are incomplete; in checked studies, under half of the missing clones stem from an unresolved V gene, and the remainder is unexplained. Clone size and V and J calls were adopted from that table, with D and trimming inferred from the DNA. The sample table lists some 400,000 clones, more than 65% of them with a count of one. The biggest ten clones account for more than 0.85% of the sample.

The collaborating institutions used their own protocols to collect whole blood in K2EDTA tubes. For TCRbeta analysis, collaborators shipped samples in one of three forms: frozen whole blood, isolated PBMCs, or DNA extracted from either of those sample types. This clone occurred once. What antigen it recognizes has not been identified. Per-base quality was not reported, and no clone a single base away is much larger than it. Including cysteine and phenylalanine, the CDR3 has 13 amino acids. The DNA shown is the 39-base CDR3, in frame from base 1. In the germline V gene, CDR1 corresponds to MGHRA and CDR2 to YSYEKL. V drops 7 bases and J drops 1 base, leaving 9 bases in between.

This clonotype originated in a human donor with acute or convalescent COVID-19. The donor label of this sample is uncertain. The sequenced sample was peripheral blood. The chain uses TRBV4-1 and TRBJ2-3; the D gene is not confidently resolved. This receptor has the CDR3 CASTTTGTDTQYF. Here is the DNA: TGCGCCAGCACCACAACAGGCACAGATACGCAGTATTTT.